This T cell receptor beta chain is drawn from a study of blood T cells in healthy people across ages. The CDR3 spans 12 residues. The V gene's germline CDR1 is ENHRY and CDR2 SYGVKD. V dropped 6 bases and J dropped 8; count of bases not matched to a gene: 6. The use of a sample-barcoded 5' primer and a J-beta primer mix characterized a second PCR of roughly 6 to 11 cycles. In TCRdb, the 5' RACE reads were re-called with MiXCR into one record per CDR3 protein. The table shows some 1.5 million distinct CDR3 sequences, with about 28% occurring only once. The rearrangement joins TRBV10-3 to TRBJ1-2, with TRBD1 matching over 7 bases. This clonotype originated in a woman in her twenties or thirties in good health. Sequencing was carried out using blood. This chain's CDR3 is CAISSGQAGYTF. CDR3 in DNA: TGTGCCATCAGCTCCGGACAGGCAGGCTACACCTTC.